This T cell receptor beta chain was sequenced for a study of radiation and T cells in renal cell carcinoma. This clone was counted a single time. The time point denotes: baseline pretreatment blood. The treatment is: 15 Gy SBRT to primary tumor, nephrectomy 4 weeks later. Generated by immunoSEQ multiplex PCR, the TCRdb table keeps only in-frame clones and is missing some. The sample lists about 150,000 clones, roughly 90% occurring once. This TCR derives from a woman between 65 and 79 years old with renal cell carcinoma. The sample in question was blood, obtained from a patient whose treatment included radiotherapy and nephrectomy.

The CDR3 here is CASSSTGSSLYEQYF. The CDR3, as DNA: TGTGCCAGCAGCTCTACAGGGTCCTCTCTCTACGAGCAGTACTTC. The chain uses TRBV5-6 and TRBJ2-7; tentatively, D is TRBD1 (6 bases). The germline V and J ends were trimmed by 3 bases and 3 bases, with 16 bases remaining between them. This CDR3 comprises 15 residues. Germline lookup yields CDR1 SGHDT and CDR2 YYEEEE.